This T cell receptor beta chain was identified in a study of blood T cell repertoires in COVID-19 (dated by TCRdb to about 2020). Some background on the complete study: Samples covering the acute and convalescent phases of COVID-19 were provided by collaborators in the United States, Italy and Spain. The prospective study material was composed of cDNA or gDNA derived from T cells, B-cell-depleted T cells, or PBMCs. Deeply sampled blood TCRbeta repertoires from subjects exposed to, actively infected with, or recovered from COVID-19 were included in the dataset. A freely available public database, intended as a resource for researchers studying the immune response to SARS-CoV-2, is where the repertoires were released. The samples were drawn from the first 160 participants of the ongoing ImmuneRACE study and from 1,254 subjects provided by 6 global collaborators. A de-identified subject ID, COVID-19 status, age in years and sex were almost always included in the sample metadata. Where available, HLA class I and class II types were taken from metadata supplied by the sample provider and were not determined by assay-based typing. The research as a whole found: How much clinical and demographic metadata was included differed by source and by participant, and the metadata was provided uncurated.

TCRbeta CDR3 regions were amplified from genomic DNA by means of the immunoSEQ Assay, a bias-controlled multiplex PCR. The study's own analysis went as follows. Within the assay, amplification of reference gene primers was used to estimate how many nucleated cells each sample contained. Sequence reads were collapsed and filtered to measure the absolute abundance of every unique TCRbeta CDR3 rearrangement. For each sample, productive Simpson clonality was calculated by taking the square root of Simpson's diversity index across productive rearrangements. Not all clones reach the TCRdb copy of this immuneACCESS table, which keeps in-frame sequences only. Checked studies attribute under half of the gap to unresolved V genes and leave the rest unexplained. The V and J calls and clone size come from that table; D and trimming were worked out from the DNA. The sample profile shows about 330,000 clones; roughly 90% of them were found once. The ten largest clones take up 15% to 20% of the sample.

Details on this clone: Its antigen specificity is not known. Base qualities are not at hand, and no much larger clone is one base apart.

Participants in the prospective study were aged roughly 18 to 90 years, lived in 20 to 30 United States geographic areas, and enrolled through a virtual design. In the prospective study, participants were assigned to cohorts based on the clinical history participants reported in a screening survey and a study questionnaire. ImmuneRACE Cohort 3 recovered participants were defined by two consecutive negative NP/OP PCR tests, healthcare professional clearance, or symptom resolution. In the prospective study, whole blood, serum and a nasopharyngeal or oropharyngeal swab were collected from each participant by mobile phlebotomists. Additional blood draws and questionnaires over an approximately two-month period could optionally be provided by prospective study participants. Before DNA extraction, blood samples from the prospective study were shipped at room temperature or frozen. At the junction V is shortened by 3 bases and J by 7 bases, with 15 bases in between. CDR1 and CDR2, per the germline V gene (reference sequence), are GTSNPN and SVGIG. Taken from cysteine to phenylalanine, the CDR3 has 14 residues. Only the CDR3 DNA is retained, 42 bases long and in frame from the first base.

This clonotype was obtained from a young woman who had recovered from COVID-19. The sequenced material came from PBMCs or T cells enriched from blood (not recorded which). The rearrangement combines TRBV30 with TRBJ2-2; 7 matching bases give a weak D call of TRBD1. Read as DNA, the sequence is TGTGCCTGGAGCCGGACTACAGGGGTCGGGGAGCTGTTTTTT. It encodes CAWSRTTGVGELFF. Here the CDR3 is joined to the reference TRBV30 and TRBJ2-2 genes, and the full variable domain is: SQTIHQWPATLVQPVGSPLSLECTVEGTSNPNLYWYRQAAGRGLQLLFYSVGIGQISSEVPQNLSASRPQDRQFILSSKKLLLSDSGFYLCAWSRTTGVGELFFGEGSRLTVL.